The 15 T cell receptor beta chains listed next were all sequenced from one sample in a study of blood T cell repertoires in COVID-19. This table comes from immunoSEQ multiplex PCR, and its TCRdb copy is limited to in-frame clones, with some not included. The sample lists about 35,000 clones, more than 75% occurring once. Source material: peripheral blood. The receptors come from a man at least 80 years old with active COVID-19.

V is TRBV24-1 and J is TRBJ1-5; 9 nucleotides match TRBD1. CDR3 size: 15 residues. Trimming removed 4 bases from V and 7 bases from J; junction bases left unmatched: 7. Looked up from germline, CDR1 is KGHDR and CDR2 is SFDVKD. The CDR3 nucleotides read TGTGCCACCAGTGAGGGACAGGGTCGGGAGCAGCCCCAGCATTTT. Translated, it gives CATSEGQGREQPQHF.

V and J are TRBV5-3 and TRBJ1-5; 8 bases align to TRBD1. TRBV5-3 is an open reading frame whose function is uncertain. The length of the CDR3 is 17 residues. V shed 3 bases and J 4 bases; nucleotides not matched to a gene: 12. The CDR3 nucleotides are TGTGCCAGAAGCTCCCCTGGGGCTGACAGGGGTAATCAGCCCCAGCATTTT. Translation gives CARSSPGADRGNQPQHF.

The chain recombines TRBV7-9 with TRBJ2-3; D is uncertain. V lost 1 base, J lost 0 bases, and 8 bases lay in between. CDR3 length: 15 residues. The germline V gene has CDR1 SEHNR and CDR2 FQNEAQ (reference sequence). This chain's CDR3 is CASSLGGTSTDTQYF. The CDR3 nucleotides are TGTGCCAGCAGCTTAGGTGGTACTAGCACAGATACGCAGTATTTT.

The chain is built from TRBV18 and TRBJ2-5; D is possibly TRBD1 (5 bases). The CDR3 is 14 residues long. V was trimmed by 6 bases and J by 5 bases, leaving 16 bases between them. From germline, CDR1 is KGHSH and CDR2 LQKENI. In nucleotides, the CDR3 is TGTGCCAGCTCCCCTCTGGGGCATGCGGAGACCCAGTACTTC. Encoded protein: CASSPLGHAETQYF.

J is TRBJ1-4 and V is TRBV5-1; D is undetermined. CDR1 is SGHRS, CDR2 YFSETQ, per germline. The V and J ends lost 6 bases and 0 bases respectively, with 6 bases between them. This CDR3 has 13 amino acids. CDR3 in DNA: TGCGCCAGCAAAATATCAACTAATGAAAAACTGTTTTTT. It codes for CASKISTNEKLFF.

The V call is TRBV5-4, the J call TRBJ1-4, with D perhaps TRBD1 (5 bases). The CDR3 runs 14 residues. The V end was cut by 0 bases, the J end by 7 bases, with 10 bases between. Germline lookup yields CDR1 SGHNT and CDR2 YYREEE (reference sequence). The CDR3, as DNA: TGTGCCAGCAGCTTGGGGGGCACGAGTGAAAAACTGTTTTTT. It is translated as CASSLGGTSEKLFF.

The V and J genes are TRBV6-6 and TRBJ2-7; TRBD1 agrees at 8 bases. The CDR3 is 13 residues long. Germline V gene data show CDR1 as MNHNY and CDR2 as SVGAGI (reference sequence). With V trimmed by 8 bases and J by 6 bases, 9 bases remained unmatched. Here the CDR3 DNA reads TGTGCCAGCGGCAGACAGGGGTCAGGCGAGCAGTACTTC. This encodes CASGRQGSGEQYF.

The rearrangement uses TRBV2 and TRBJ1-1, with D possibly being TRBD1 (6 bases). CDR1 is SNHLY and CDR2 is FYNNEI in the germline V gene. With 8 bases removed from V and 1 base from J, the gap between germline ends came to 11 bases. This CDR3 contains 13 residues. CDR3 in amino acids: CASSGERNTEAFF. The CDR3 nucleotides are TGTGCCAGCTCAGGGGAAAGGAACACTGAAGCTTTCTTT.

The V gene is TRBV12-3 or TRBV12-4, the J gene TRBJ2-5, with a weak D call TRBD2 (5 bases). The CDR3 runs to 13 residues. V shed 8 bases and J shed 5 bases, with 15 bases lying between them. CDR3 residues: CASYSGIEETQYF. CDR3 sequence (DNA): TGTGCCAGCTATTCGGGGATCGAGGAGACCCAGTACTTC.

This chain links TRBV28 with TRBJ2-7; tentative D call: TRBD2 (5 bases). V lost 2 bases and J lost 3, with 20 bases in between. The CDR3 spans 17 residues. Germline V gives CDR1 MDHEN, CDR2 SYDVKM. For the CDR3, the DNA is TGTGCCAGCAGTTTAGTGCAAACCAGGACGAGGGTCTACGAGCAGTACTTC. It specifies CASSLVQTRTRVYEQYF.

The chain employs TRBV2 and TRBJ1-2; 11 bases line up with TRBD1. The trim removed 5 bases at V and 4 bases at J, leaving 6 bases unmatched. The CDR3 extends over 15 amino acids. Germline-derived CDR1 and CDR2 are SNHLY and FYNNEI. As DNA, the CDR3 is TGTGCCAGCAGTCTTGGGACAGGGGGGACCTATGGCTACACCTTC. It encodes CASSLGTGGTYGYTF. Full variable domain (rest looked up from reference TRBV2 and TRBJ1-2): EPEVTQTPSHQVTQMGQEVILRCVPISNHLYFYWYRQILGQKVEFLVSFYNNEISEKSEIFDDQFSVERPDGSNFTLKIRSTKLEDSAMYFCASSLGTGGTYGYTFGSGTRLTVV.

V usage is TRBV5-1 and J usage is TRBJ2-7; TRBD2 agrees at 12 bases. The germline V gene has CDR1 SGHRS and CDR2 YFSETQ. V lost 4 bases to trimming and J lost 3 bases; unmatched junction nucleotides: 5. The CDR3 loop spans 15 amino acids. The CDR3 here is CASSEGTSGFYEQYF. CDR3 DNA: TGCGCCAGCAGCGAGGGGACTAGCGGGTTCTACGAGCAGTACTTC.

This chain joins TRBV7-2 and TRBJ2-7; 13 nucleotides match TRBD2. V trimming: 3 bases; J trimming: 5 bases; junction bases outside the gene matches: 4. This CDR3 comprises 15 residues. Germline CDR1 is SGHTA and CDR2 is FQGNSA. In DNA form, the CDR3 reads TGTGCCAGCAGCTTTCGGACTAGCGGGAGCGACGAGCAGTACTTC. Translating it yields CASSFRTSGSDEQYF.

The gene calls are TRBV2 and TRBJ1-1; no clear D. The V end lost 6 bases, the J end lost 10 bases, and 18 bases lay between the germline ends. Germline loops: CDR1 SNHLY, CDR2 FYNNEI. There are 13 residues in the CDR3. The DNA of the CDR3 is TGTGCCAGCAGAGGCTATTGGGCTGCGGGAGCTTTCTTT. It specifies CASRGYWAAGAFF. Filled out from reference TRBV2 and TRBJ1-1, the complete variable domain reads EPEVTQTPSHQVTQMGQEVILRCVPISNHLYFYWYRQILGQKVEFLVSFYNNEISEKSEIFDDQFSVERPDGSNFTLKIRSTKLEDSAMYFCASRGYWAAGAFFGQGTRLTVV.

This rearrangement joins TRBV7-9 to TRBJ1-4, with D perhaps TRBD1 (6 bases). Looked up from germline, CDR1 is SEHNR and CDR2 is FQNEAQ (reference sequence). Trimming took 5 bases from V and 0 from J, leaving 16 bases between them. CDR3 size: 17 residues. The DNA of the CDR3 is TGTGCCAGCAGCGCGTGGGGGGGCCGGTCAACTAATGAAAAACTGTTTTTT. Amino acids: CASSAWGGRSTNEKLFF.